This passage covers 10 T cell receptor beta chains from one sample sequenced in a study of blood T cell repertoires in COVID-19. TCRdb's table, derived via immunoSEQ multiplex PCR, lists solely in-frame clones and lacks some. The profile shows some 220,000 clones, about 85% of them singletons. Sequenced sample: peripheral blood. The receptors here all came from a man aged 45 to 65 who had recovered from COVID-19.

This clone has a single count. This sequence joins TRBV4-2 and TRBJ2-2; 10 positions agree with TRBD2. Germline trimming cut 4 bases from V and 4 bases from J; bases unmatched to any gene: 12. The CDR3 runs 18 residues. CDR1 and CDR2 from the germline V gene are LGHNA and YNFKEQ. The CDR3 nucleotides read TGTGCCAGCAGCCCCCGGGGTAGCGGGAGGTCGGGCACCGGGGAGCTGTTTTTT. It specifies CASSPRGSGRSGTGELFF.

The rearrangement joins TRBV3-1 (or the pseudogene TRBV3-2) to TRBJ2-1; 8 bases fit TRBD2. Germline V gene data show CDR1 as LGHDT and CDR2 as YNNKEL (reference sequence). The ends lost 1 base at V and 9 bases at J; junction bases unmatched: 14. The CDR3 is 17 residues long. As DNA, the CDR3 is TGTGCCAGCAGCCAAGTAATCGCTGCGGGAGGACCCCTTGAGCAGTTCTTC. Translated, it gives CASSQVIAAGGPLEQFF.

This chain joins TRBV30 and TRBJ2-6; 9 bases align to TRBD2. The V and J ends lost 0 bases and 4 bases, in that order; junction bases with no gene match: 7. The germline V gene has CDR1 GTSNPN and CDR2 SVGIG (reference sequence). This CDR3 is 17 amino acids long. DNA for the CDR3: TGTGCCTGGAGTGTTCTAGCGGGACCCACCGGGGCCAACGTCCTGACTTTC. It is translated as CAWSVLAGPTGANVLTF.

The J gene is TRBJ2-3, the V gene TRBV27, with TRBD2 as a possible D gene (5 bases). Looked up from germline, CDR1 is MNHEY and CDR2 is SMNVEV (reference sequence). The CDR3 contains 16 residues. Trimming removed 0 bases from V and 0 bases from J, with 10 bases in between. Here the CDR3 DNA reads TGTGCCAGCAGTTTATCGGGGAGAATCAGCACAGATACGCAGTATTTT. It is translated as CASSLSGRISTDTQYF.

The chain couples TRBV27 to TRBJ2-4; 9 bases line up with TRBD2. This CDR3 comprises 15 residues. V was pared by 5 bases and J by 9 bases, with 11 bases of the junction left unmatched. In germline, CDR1 is MNHEY, CDR2 SMNVEV (reference sequence). CDR3 protein: CASSPQGAGGAIQYF. For the CDR3, the DNA is TGTGCCAGCAGTCCCCAGGGCGCGGGAGGGGCCATTCAGTACTTC.

This chain links TRBV14 with TRBJ2-7; TRBD2 might be the D (5 bases). The germline V gene has CDR1 SGHDN and CDR2 FVKESK. The CDR3 sequence is 11 residues long. V was clipped by 3 bases and J by 12 bases, with 12 bases between them. In nucleotides, the CDR3 is TGTGCCAGCAGCCAGGACTTCACGTTGTACTTC. This sequence encodes CASSQDFTLYF.

V is TRBV6-5 and J is TRBJ2-7, with TRBD1 matching 9 bases. J was trimmed by 5 bases and V by 5 bases; bases with no gene match: 7. Germline CDR1 reads MNHEY; CDR2 reads SVGAGI. The CDR3 is made up of 14 amino acids. The CDR3 sequence is CASSQTGGRDEQYF. The CDR3 DNA follows: TGTGCCAGCAGTCAAACAGGGGGCCGCGACGAGCAGTACTTC.

The chain employs TRBV4-1 and TRBJ1-1; TRBD1 aligns across 11 bases. There are 15 residues in the CDR3. The trim removed 4 bases at V and 1 base at J, leaving 2 bases unmatched. Germline V CDR1 and CDR2: MGHRA, YSYEKL. CDR3 loop: CASSRGTGGNTEAFF. DNA for the CDR3: TGCGCCAGCAGCCGGGGGACAGGGGGGAACACTGAAGCTTTCTTT.

The chain employs TRBV18 and TRBJ2-1; 16 nucleotides line up with TRBD2. J was trimmed by 0 bases and V by 0 bases; bases with no gene match: 5. Germline assignment: CDR1 KGHSH and CDR2 LQKENI. There are 20 residues in the CDR3. The CDR3: CASSPPGLAGGLSSYNEQFF. The CDR3 DNA reads as TGTGCCAGCTCACCACCGGGACTAGCGGGAGGGCTGAGCTCCTACAATGAGCAGTTCTTC.

The chain recombines TRBV6-1 with TRBJ2-1; 12 nucleotides line up with TRBD2. The J segment lost 8 bases and the V segment lost 2 bases, leaving 4 bases of the junction unmatched. Germline V gene sequence: CDR1 MNHNS, CDR2 SASEGT. This CDR3 contains 15 residues. CDR3 amino acids: CASSELAGGPHEQFF. The DNA of the CDR3 is TGTGCCAGCAGTGAACTAGCGGGAGGGCCTCATGAGCAGTTCTTC.